This entry lists 22 T cell receptor beta chains sequenced from one sample in a study of vaccination and CD4 T cells after COVID-19. Treatment reported: approximately 10-day PBMC culture with coronavirus spike peptide pools or control peptides (ViraFEST assay). The study sequenced cultured CD4+ T cell DNA using the Oncomine TCR Beta short-read assay. Via MiXCR, TCRdb re-called the PCR reads, giving one row per CDR3 protein. This table has approximately 3,000 distinct CDR3 sequences, around 82% appearing once. These receptors are not linked to any known antigen. Sequencing input: CD4+ T cells from blood, cultured in vitro. All receptors come from a human donor who had recovered from COVID-19.

This chain uses TRBV10-1 with TRBJ2-4; TRBD1 or TRBD2 may be the D gene (6 bases each). V was clipped by 3 bases and J by 0 bases, with 12 bases between them. The CDR3 is made up of 16 amino acids. Germline CDR1 reads WNHNN; CDR2 reads SYGVQD (reference sequence). The CDR3 is CASSDTGALAKNIQYF. In nucleotides, the CDR3 is TGCGCCAGCAGTGATACGGGGGCCCTAGCCAAAAACATTCAGTACTTC.

This rearrangement joins TRBV7-2 to TRBJ1-2, with D possibly TRBD1 on 6 matching bases. The CDR3 is made up of 13 amino acids. Germline CDR1 reads SGHTA; CDR2 reads FQGNSA. V lost 5 bases and J lost 3, with 10 bases in between. In DNA form, the CDR3 reads TGTGCCAGCAGCCCCTGGACAGACTATGGCTACACCTTC. Protein sequence: CASSPWTDYGYTF.

This clonotype was seen once. This sequence joins TRBV12-3 or TRBV12-4 and TRBJ2-7, with 7 bases that match TRBD1. There are 14 residues in the CDR3. J was trimmed by 7 bases and V by 7 bases; bases with no gene match: 13. CDR3 in DNA: TGTGCCAGCACACTGAGGGACAGACTTTATGAGCAGTACTTC. This codes for CASTLRDRLYEQYF.

V and J are TRBV6-1 and TRBJ1-2; TRBD1 matches 7 bases. The CDR3 length is 13 residues. V trimming: 7 bases; J trimming: 0 bases; junction bases outside the gene matches: 2. Germline CDR1 and CDR2: MNHNS and SASEGT. CDR3 loop: CASIGTANYGYTF. In DNA form, the CDR3 reads TGTGCCAGCATAGGGACAGCTAACTATGGCTACACCTTC.

The chain links TRBV7-3 to TRBJ2-3; TRBD1 might be the D (5 bases). Germline V gene data show CDR1 as SGHTA and CDR2 as FQGTGA. V lost 5 bases and J lost 6, with 21 bases in between. The CDR3 has 16 amino acids. This chain's CDR3 is CASSVLLRGRADTQYF. The CDR3 nucleotides read TGTGCCAGCAGCGTACTTCTAAGGGGCAGGGCGGATACGCAGTATTTT.

V gene TRBV20-1 combines with J gene TRBJ1-2, with a weak D call TRBD1 (5 bases). Germline V gives CDR1 DFQATT, CDR2 SNEGSKA (reference sequence). This CDR3 comprises 14 residues. V was clipped by 0 bases and J by 8 bases, with 16 bases between them. In DNA form, the CDR3 reads TGCAGTGCTAGAGATGATCCAGGGTGGGGCGGCTACACCTTC. Translation: CSARDDPGWGGYTF.

The chain is built from TRBV10-3 and TRBJ1-2, with TRBD1 matching over 10 bases. Germline CDR1 and CDR2: ENHRY and SYGVKD. The trim removed 2 bases at V and 3 bases at J, leaving 15 bases unmatched. This CDR3 region has 19 residues. CDR3 residues: CAISENVVTGGLMDYGYTF. CDR3 DNA: TGTGCCATCAGTGAGAATGTAGTGACAGGGGGCCTTATGGACTATGGCTACACCTTC.

The chain uses TRBV5-3 and TRBJ2-4; D is uncertain. TRBV5-3 is an open reading frame whose function is uncertain. Trimming shortened V by 5 bases and J by 2 bases, and 5 bases separated the two germline ends. The CDR3 consists of 12 residues. The CDR3 sequence: CARRYPKNIQYF. The CDR3 nucleotides are TGTGCCAGAAGGTACCCCAAAAACATTCAGTACTTC.

V is TRBV10-3 and J is TRBJ1-6, with unresolved D. CDR1 ENHRY and CDR2 SYGVKD come from the germline V gene. The germline V and J ends were trimmed by 7 bases and 4 bases, with 8 bases remaining between them. The CDR3 is made up of 13 amino acids. For the CDR3, the DNA is TGTGCCATCAACCCACAATATAATTCACCCCTCCACTTT. It encodes CAINPQYNSPLHF.

V is TRBV2 and J is TRBJ1-2; TRBD1 matches 8 bases. CDR1 and CDR2 from the germline V gene are SNHLY and FYNNEI. V lost 6 bases, J lost 0 bases, and 6 bases stayed unmatched. The CDR3 consists of 15 residues. CDR3 sequence reads: CASRPDRGTNYGYTF. CDR3 sequence (DNA): TGTGCCAGCAGACCTGACAGGGGAACTAACTATGGCTACACCTTC.

The chain joins TRBV7-2 to TRBJ2-7; D possibly uses TRBD1 or TRBD2 (5 bases each). Looked up from germline, CDR1 is SGHTA and CDR2 is FQGNSA. Trimming took off 5 bases at V and 3 bases at J, with 20 bases between the two ends. This CDR3 has 16 residues. CDR3 sequence reads: CASSPFVGTGNYEQYF. The CDR3 bases are TGTGCCAGCAGCCCGTTCGTTGGGACCGGGAACTACGAGCAGTACTTC. Drawing the rest from reference TRBV7-2 and TRBJ2-7, the complete variable domain is GAGVSQSPSNKVTEKGKDVELRCDPISGHTALYWYRQSLGQGLEFLIYFQGNSAPDKSGLPSDRFSAERTGGSVSTLTIQRTQQEDSAVYLCASSPFVGTGNYEQYFGPGTRLTVT.

This chain links TRBV6-5 with TRBJ1-2, with a weak D call TRBD1 (6 bases). Per germline, CDR1 MNHEY and CDR2 SVGAGI. The CDR3 sequence is 16 residues long. Trimming left V 2 bases short and J 4 bases short, with 17 bases between. CDR3 sequence (DNA): TGTGCCAGCAGTTACGCCGGGGGGGCGGCAGTCTATGGCTACACCTTC. It encodes CASSYAGGAAVYGYTF.

This clonotype was seen only once. This sequence joins TRBV20-1 and TRBJ1-1, with D possibly TRBD1 on 6 matching bases. The V gene's germline CDR1 is DFQATT and CDR2 SNEGSKA (reference sequence). Trimming removed 2 bases at V and 5 bases at J, with 21 bases between. The CDR3 runs 16 residues. CDR3 protein: CSARPAAGEGWTEAFF. The CDR3 nucleotides read TGCAGTGCTAGACCGGCGGCAGGGGAAGGGTGGACTGAAGCTTTCTTT.

This rearrangement joins TRBV5-1 to TRBJ1-5; no clear D. V lost 4 bases, J lost 3 bases, and 11 bases lay in between. The germline V gene has CDR1 SGHRS and CDR2 YFSETQ. The CDR3 runs 14 residues. For the CDR3, the DNA is TGCGCCAGCAGCCGGGGAGGGTTCAATCAGCCCCAGCATTTT. Its translation is CASSRGGFNQPQHF. The whole variable domain, filled in from reference TRBV5-1 and TRBJ1-5, reads KAGVTQTPRYLIKTRGQQVTLSCSPISGHRSVSWYQQTPGQGLQFLFEYFSETQRNKGNFPGRFSGRQFSNSRSEMNVSTLELGDSALYLCASSRGGFNQPQHFGDGTRLSIL.

J is TRBJ2-3 and V is TRBV6-5; no firm D call. Germline CDR1 is MNHEY and CDR2 is SVGAGI. V gave up 2 bases and J gave up 0 bases, with 9 bases separating them. This CDR3 comprises 15 residues. The CDR3 protein is CASSYGSPSTDTQYF. CDR3 DNA sequence: TGTGCCAGCAGTTACGGAAGTCCTAGCACAGATACGCAGTATTTT.

The chain links TRBV24-1 to TRBJ1-1; no firm D call. Trimming pared 9 bases from V and 0 bases from J, leaving 10 bases between. Germline V gene sequence: CDR1 KGHDR, CDR2 SFDVKD. There are 13 residues in the CDR3. CDR3 nucleotide sequence: TGTGCCACCGGGGAATGGTTGAACACTGAAGCTTTCTTT. Amino acid sequence: CATGEWLNTEAFF.

The rearrangement joins TRBV5-4 to TRBJ1-2; D perhaps matches TRBD1 (5 bases). The V gene's germline CDR1 is SGHNT and CDR2 YYREEE (reference sequence). Trimming took 3 bases from V and 4 from J, leaving 10 bases between them. This CDR3 contains 13 residues. The CDR3 coding sequence is TGTGCCAGCAGCTCTGACAGCGCCTATGGCTACACCTTC. Translated: CASSSDSAYGYTF.

The rearrangement uses TRBV6-1 and TRBJ1-6, with 10 bases fitting TRBD1. Per germline, CDR1 MNHNS and CDR2 SASEGT. V was pared by 3 bases and J by 8 bases, with 16 bases of the junction left unmatched. This CDR3 region has 19 residues. The CDR3 spells CASSDTLGQGRPRDSPLHF. As DNA, the CDR3 is TGTGCCAGCAGTGACACCTTGGGACAGGGGAGGCCTAGAGATTCACCCCTCCACTTT.

Regarding this clonotype: The junction departs from the called germline gene at one end, perhaps through a read error. V is TRBV7-8 and J is TRBJ2-2; a possible D gene is TRBD2 (6 bases). This CDR3 is 13 amino acids long. Germline lookup yields CDR1 SGHVS and CDR2 FQNEAQ. This CDR3 reads CASSLGLIGGLFF. The CDR3 coding sequence is TGTGCCAGCAGCTTGGGTCTGATCGGGGGGCTGTTTTTT.

The chain has TRBV7-2 and TRBJ1-6; 9 bases agree with TRBD1. The CDR3 runs to 15 residues. J was trimmed by 9 bases and V by 5 bases; bases with no gene match: 8. Germline-derived CDR1 and CDR2 are SGHTA and FQGNSA. CDR3 DNA: TGTGCCAGCAGCAGAACGGGACAGGGAAGTTCACCCCTCCACTTT. Its translation: CASSRTGQGSSPLHF.

The genes are TRBV2 and TRBJ1-1, with D hard to call. The CDR3 has 13 amino acids. The germline V gene encodes CDR1 SNHLY and CDR2 FYNNEI. V lost 8 bases and J 1 base, leaving 11 bases between the germline ends. CDR3 coding DNA: TGTGCCAGCGTCGGGCAGAAGAACACTGAAGCTTTCTTT. Its protein is CASVGQKNTEAFF. The variable domain in full, completed from reference TRBV2 and TRBJ1-1, reads EPEVTQTPSHQVTQMGQEVILRCVPISNHLYFYWYRQILGQKVEFLVSFYNNEISEKSEIFDDQFSVERPDGSNFTLKIRSTKLEDSAMYFCASVGQKNTEAFFGQGTRLTVV.

The rearrangement links TRBV4-1 to TRBJ2-3; TRBD2 matches 13 bases. Germline CDR1 MGHRA, CDR2 YSYEKL. V gave up 3 bases and J gave up 4 bases; unmatched junction bases: 7. This CDR3 has 17 residues. The CDR3 DNA reads as TGCGCCAGCAGCCAGCTGACTAGCGGGGGGATCTCAGATACGCAGTATTTT. Translated: CASSQLTSGGISDTQYF.